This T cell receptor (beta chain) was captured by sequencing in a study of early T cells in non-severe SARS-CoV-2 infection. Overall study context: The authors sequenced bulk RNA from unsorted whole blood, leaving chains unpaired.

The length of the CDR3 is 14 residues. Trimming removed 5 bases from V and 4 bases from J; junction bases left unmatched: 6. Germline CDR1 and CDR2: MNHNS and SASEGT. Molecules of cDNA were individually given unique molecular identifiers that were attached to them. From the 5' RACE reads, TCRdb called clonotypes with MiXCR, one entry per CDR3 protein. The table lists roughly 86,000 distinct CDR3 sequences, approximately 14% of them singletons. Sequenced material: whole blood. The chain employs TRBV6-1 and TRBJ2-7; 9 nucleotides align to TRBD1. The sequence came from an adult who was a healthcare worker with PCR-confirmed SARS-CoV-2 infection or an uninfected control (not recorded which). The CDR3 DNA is TGTGCCAGCAGTATCTCGGACAGGGGTTACGAGCAGTACGTC. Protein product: CASSISDRGYEQYV.